This is a list of T cell receptor beta chains from one sample in a study of OX40 agonist ivuxolimab in advanced cancers. The table came from immunoSEQ multiplex PCR; TCRdb's copy has only in-frame clones and leaves some out. The data hold approximately 80,000 clones, with more than 85% observed a single time. Here the sequenced sample was CD4+ or CD8+ T cells sorted from blood, taken in a trial of the OX40 agonist ivuxolimab. These TCRs come from an adult with an advanced solid tumor such as melanoma, head and neck, liver or kidney cancer. CDR3s include the opening cysteine and the closing phenylalanine or tryptophan. Fields, in order: V gene, D gene, J gene, CDR3 protein. D genes are given only for firm matches.

TRBV5-8	TRBD1	TRBJ2-3	CASSARDRGPDTQYF
TRBV27	NA	TRBJ1-5	CASSFPNQPQHF
TRBV10-1	NA	TRBJ2-1	CASSEQRLQYNEQFF
TRBV25-1	NA	TRBJ2-5	CASSRETQYF
TRBV15	NA	TRBJ2-7	CATSRDQTYEQYF
TRBV7-2	TRBD2	TRBJ2-1	CASSPTSGTYNEQFF
TRBV7-6	NA	TRBJ2-5	CASSLAYSVGETQYF
TRBV4-1	NA	TRBJ1-5	CASSQTTGARNQPQHF
TRBV19	NA	TRBJ2-3	CASSMGTPTRTDTQYF
TRBV5-6	TRBD2	TRBJ2-3	CASSPGTRGTDTQYF
TRBV30	NA	TRBJ2-5	CAWMSFQETQYF
TRBV19	NA	TRBJ2-3	CASSIVRGAQDTQYF
TRBV19	NA	TRBJ1-2	CASSIVNQRNYGYTF
TRBV10-1	NA	TRBJ2-7	CASSEVGGEQYF
TRBV30	NA	TRBJ2-7	CAWSRGLGEQYF
TRBV10-3	TRBD2	TRBJ2-2	CAIGRTSGRAGNTGELFF
TRBV4-1	TRBD2	TRBJ2-3	CASSQEGLAGGRYTQYF
TRBV19	NA	TRBJ2-7	CASSIVGGVTREQYF
TRBV29-1	NA	TRBJ1-5	CSVGAANQPQHF
TRBV4-1	TRBD2	TRBJ2-7	CASSLTSGSSFEQYF
TRBV29-1	TRBD1	TRBJ2-7	CSVRQGSPYEQYF
TRBV4-2	TRBD1	TRBJ1-4	CASSQDQGRGATNEKLFF
TRBV7-6	NA	TRBJ1-2	CASSLKGQGYGYTF
TRBV28	NA	TRBJ1-4	CASKGEKLFF
TRBV4-1	TRBD2	TRBJ2-4	CASSQGPAGLAKNIQYF
TRBV7-9	NA	TRBJ1-1	CASSFGTSMNTEAFF
TRBV6-5	TRBD1	TRBJ2-7	CASRMTGSSYEQYF